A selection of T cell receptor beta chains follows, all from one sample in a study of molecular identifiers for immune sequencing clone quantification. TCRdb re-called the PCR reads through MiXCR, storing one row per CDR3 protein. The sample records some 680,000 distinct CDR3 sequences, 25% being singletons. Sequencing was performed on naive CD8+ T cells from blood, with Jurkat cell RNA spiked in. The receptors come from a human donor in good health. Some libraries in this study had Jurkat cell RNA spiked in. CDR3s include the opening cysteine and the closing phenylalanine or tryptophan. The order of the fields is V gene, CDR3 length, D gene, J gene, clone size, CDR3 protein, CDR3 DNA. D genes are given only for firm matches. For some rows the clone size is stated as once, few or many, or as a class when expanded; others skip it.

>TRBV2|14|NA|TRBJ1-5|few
CASSEEGQVQPQHF
TGTGCCAGCAGTGAGGAGGGGCAGGTCCAGCCCCAGCATTTT
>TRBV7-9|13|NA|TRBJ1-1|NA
CASSPGVVAEAFF
TGTGCCAGCAGCCCGGGGGTGGTTGCTGAAGCTTTCTTT
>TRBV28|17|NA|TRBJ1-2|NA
CASSYRGKIGINYGYTF
TGTGCCAGCAGTTATAGGGGAAAGATCGGGATCAACTATGGCTACACCTTC
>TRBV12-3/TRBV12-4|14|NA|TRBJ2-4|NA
CASSLELAKNIQYF
TGTGCCAGCAGTTTAGAGTTAGCCAAAAACATTCAGTACTTC
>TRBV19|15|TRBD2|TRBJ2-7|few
CASSIVSGGDYEQYF
TGTGCCAGTAGTATAGTGAGCGGGGGGGACTACGAGCAGTACTTC
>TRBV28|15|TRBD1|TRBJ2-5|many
CASSPGTGGQETQYF
TGTGCCAGCAGTCCCGGGACAGGGGGCCAAGAGACCCAGTACTTC
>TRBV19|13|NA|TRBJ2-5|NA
CASSDSEEETQYF
TGTGCCAGTTCGGATTCAGAGGAAGAGACCCAGTACTTC
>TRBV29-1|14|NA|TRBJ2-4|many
CSVSGEIAKNIQYF
TGCAGCGTCTCGGGAGAGATAGCCAAAAACATTCAGTACTTC
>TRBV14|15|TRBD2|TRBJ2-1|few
CASSLAGGNYNEQFF
TGTGCCAGCAGCCTAGCGGGGGGTAATTACAATGAGCAGTTCTTC
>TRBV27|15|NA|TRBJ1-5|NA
CASSLSGFGNQPQHF
TGTGCCAGCAGTTTATCAGGGTTTGGCAATCAGCCCCAGCATTTT
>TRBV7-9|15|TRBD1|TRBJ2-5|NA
CASSSARDSQETQYF
TGTGCCAGCAGCTCCGCCCGGGACAGTCAAGAGACCCAGTACTTC
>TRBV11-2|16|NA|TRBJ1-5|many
CASSSEVVPGNQPQHF
TGTGCCAGCAGCTCCGAAGTGGTCCCGGGCAATCAGCCCCAGCATTTT
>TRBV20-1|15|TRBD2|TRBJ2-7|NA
CSASTSGKGSYEQYF
TGCAGTGCTAGTACTAGCGGGAAGGGGTCCTACGAGCAGTACTTC
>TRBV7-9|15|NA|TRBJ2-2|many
CASSPTRANTGELFF
TGTGCCAGCAGCCCGACACGTGCGAACACCGGGGAGCTGTTTTTT
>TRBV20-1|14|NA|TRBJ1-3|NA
CSASDGLGGNTIYF
TGCAGTGCCAGTGACGGGTTGGGCGGAAACACCATATATTTT
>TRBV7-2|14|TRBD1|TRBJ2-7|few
CASSIGQGRYEQYF
TGTGCCAGCAGCATCGGACAGGGGCGCTACGAGCAGTACTTC
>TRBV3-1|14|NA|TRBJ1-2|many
CASSQDPHNYGYTF
TGTGCCAGCAGCCAAGATCCACACAACTATGGCTACACCTTC
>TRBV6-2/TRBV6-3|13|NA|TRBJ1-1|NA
CASSYPGGPEAFF
TGTGCCAGCAGTTATCCTGGGGGCCCGGAAGCTTTCTTT
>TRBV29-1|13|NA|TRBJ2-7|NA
CSAGGDTTYEQYF
TGCAGCGCCGGAGGGGACACTACCTACGAGCAGTACTTC
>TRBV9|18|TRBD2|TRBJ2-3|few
CASSGTSGGGRGTDTQYF
TGTGCCAGCAGCGGGACTAGCGGGGGCGGAAGGGGCACAGATACGCAGTATTTT
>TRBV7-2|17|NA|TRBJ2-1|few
CASSLLVAGVYYNEQFF
TGTGCCAGCAGCTTATTAGTCGCCGGGGTATACTACAATGAGCAGTTCTTC
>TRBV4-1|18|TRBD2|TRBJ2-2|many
CASSHGLAGAANTGELFF
TGCGCCAGCAGCCACGGACTAGCGGGGGCAGCGAACACCGGGGAGCTGTTTTTT
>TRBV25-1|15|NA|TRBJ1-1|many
CASRNSGGLNTEAFF
TGTGCCAGCAGGAATAGTGGGGGATTGAACACTGAAGCTTTCTTT
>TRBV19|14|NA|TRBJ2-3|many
CASNRQTNTDTQYF
TGTGCCAGTAATCGACAGACCAACACAGATACGCAGTATTTT
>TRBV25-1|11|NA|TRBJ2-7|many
CASSEGSEQYF
TGTGCCAGCAGTGAAGGGAGCGAGCAGTACTTC
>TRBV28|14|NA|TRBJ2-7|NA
CASTSRLSSYEQYF
TGTGCCAGCACCTCCCGGTTGAGCTCCTACGAGCAGTACTTC
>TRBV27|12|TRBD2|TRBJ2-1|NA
CASSNRGDEQFF
TGTGCCAGCAGTAACCGGGGGGATGAGCAGTTCTTC
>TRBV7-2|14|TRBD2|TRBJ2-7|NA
CASSSSGGAYEQYF
TGTGCCAGCAGCTCTAGCGGGGGGGCGTACGAGCAGTACTTC
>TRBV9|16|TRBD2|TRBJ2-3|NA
CASSVGGTSGQSTQYF
TGTGCCAGCAGCGTAGGCGGGACTAGCGGGCAGAGTACGCAGTATTTT
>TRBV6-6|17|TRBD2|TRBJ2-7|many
CASSYGSPSGSGYEQYF
TGTGCCAGCAGTTACGGTTCGCCTAGCGGGAGTGGGTACGAGCAGTACTTC
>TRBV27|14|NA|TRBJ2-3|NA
CDSSELDSTDTQYF
TGTGACAGCAGTGAGCTGGACAGCACAGATACGCAGTATTTT
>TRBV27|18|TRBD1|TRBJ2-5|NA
CASSPDPGTGGIQEPQYF
TGTGCCAGCAGTCCAGACCCCGGGACAGGGGGCATCCAAGAGCCCCAGTACTTC